The T cell receptor (beta chain) under discussion was sequenced for a study of cytomegalovirus exposure and HLA in healthy donors. Study-wide results and limits: For most subjects, TCR beta sequences were reported to predict HLA-A and HLA-B alleles with accuracy. Earlier analysis found most TCR beta V segments productive about 90% or about 30% of the time. It was in a later analysis that TCR association rates were seen to vary by HLA locus, highest for DRB1 and lowest for HLA-C.

CDR1 and CDR2 (germline): MNHNS, SASEGT. This CDR3 has 15 amino acids. The junction had 8 bases not matched to a gene; V was cut back by 4 bases and J by 6 bases. 13 Jbeta primers and 60 Vbeta primers were used for the PCR. The assay was immunoSEQ multiplex PCR, and TCRdb's table has in-frame clones only and misses some. The table records 50,000 to 65,000 clones, more than 70% of them present only once. As regards this clone: Its antigen is as yet unknown.

This chain links TRBV6-1 with TRBJ1-5; 8 nucleotides line up with TRBD1. The sequenced sample was PBMCs. The sequence derives from a woman between 18 and 30 years old in good health and CMV-seronegative. CDR3: CASSAPRQGSQPQHF. CDR3 sequence (DNA): TGTGCCAGCAGTGCCCCAAGACAGGGGTCTCAGCCCCAGCATTTT.